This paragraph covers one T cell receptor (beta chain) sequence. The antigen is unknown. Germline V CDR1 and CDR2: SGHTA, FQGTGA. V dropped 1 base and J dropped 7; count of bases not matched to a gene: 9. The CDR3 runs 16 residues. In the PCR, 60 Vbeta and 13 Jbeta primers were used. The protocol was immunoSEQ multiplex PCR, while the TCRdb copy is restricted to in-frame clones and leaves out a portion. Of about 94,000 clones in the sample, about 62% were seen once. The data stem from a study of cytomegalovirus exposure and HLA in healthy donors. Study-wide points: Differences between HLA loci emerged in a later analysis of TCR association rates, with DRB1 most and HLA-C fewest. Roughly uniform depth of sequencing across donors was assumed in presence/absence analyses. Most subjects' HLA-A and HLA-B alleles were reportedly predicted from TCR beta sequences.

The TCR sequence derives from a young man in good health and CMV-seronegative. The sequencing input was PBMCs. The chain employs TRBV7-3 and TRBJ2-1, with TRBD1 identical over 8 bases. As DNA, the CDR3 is TGTGCCAGCAGCTTAATGGTCATAAGGACAGGGAATGAGCAGTTCTTC. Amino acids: CASSLMVIRTGNEQFF.